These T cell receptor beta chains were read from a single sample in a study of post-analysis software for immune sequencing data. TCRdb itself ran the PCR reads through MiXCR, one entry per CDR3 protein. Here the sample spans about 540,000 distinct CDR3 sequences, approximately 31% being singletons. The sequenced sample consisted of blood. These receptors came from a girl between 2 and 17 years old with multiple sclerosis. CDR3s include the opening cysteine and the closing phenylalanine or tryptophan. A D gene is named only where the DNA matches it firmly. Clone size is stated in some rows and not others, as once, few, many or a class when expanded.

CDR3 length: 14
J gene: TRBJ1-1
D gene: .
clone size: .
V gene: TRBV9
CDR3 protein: CASSASGWDTEAFF
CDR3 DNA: TGTGCCAGCAGCGCTAGCGGATGGGACACTGAAGCTTTCTTT

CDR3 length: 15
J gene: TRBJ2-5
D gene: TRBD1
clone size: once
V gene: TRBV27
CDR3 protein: CASSVGFRGQETQYF
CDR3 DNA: TGTGCCAGCAGTGTGGGATTCAGGGGGCAAGAGACCCAGTACTTC

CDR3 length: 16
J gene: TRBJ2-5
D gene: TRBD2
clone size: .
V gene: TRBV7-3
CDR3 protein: CASSPYRGTNQETQYF
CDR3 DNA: TGTGCCAGCAGCCCCTACCGCGGGACTAACCAAGAGACCCAGTACTTC

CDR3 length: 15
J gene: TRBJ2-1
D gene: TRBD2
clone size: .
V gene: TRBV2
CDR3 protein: CASSETGGRGNEQFF
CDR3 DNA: TGCGCCAGCAGTGAAACGGGGGGGCGGGGCAATGAGCAGTTCTTC

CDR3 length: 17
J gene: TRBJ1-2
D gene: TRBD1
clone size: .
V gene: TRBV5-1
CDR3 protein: CASSLGTGTRRTYGYTF
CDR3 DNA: TGCGCCAGCAGCTTGGGGACAGGGACGCGTCGAACCTATGGCTACACCTTC

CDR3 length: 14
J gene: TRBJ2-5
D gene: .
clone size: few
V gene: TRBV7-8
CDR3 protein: CASSLVRSEETQYF
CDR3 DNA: TGTGCCAGCAGCTTAGTAAGGTCTGAAGAGACCCAGTACTTC

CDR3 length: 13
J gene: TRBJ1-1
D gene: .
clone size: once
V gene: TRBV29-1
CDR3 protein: CSVVKGLNTEAFF
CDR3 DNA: TGCAGCGTTGTGAAGGGCTTGAACACTGAAGCTTTCTTT

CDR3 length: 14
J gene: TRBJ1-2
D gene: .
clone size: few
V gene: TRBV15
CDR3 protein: CATSRDQGLHGYTF
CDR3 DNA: TGTGCCACCAGCAGAGATCAAGGGTTACATGGCTACACCTTC

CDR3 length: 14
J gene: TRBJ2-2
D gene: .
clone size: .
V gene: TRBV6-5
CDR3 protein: CASSYGPRPGELFF
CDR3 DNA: TGTGCCAGCAGTTACGGTCCCAGGCCCGGGGAGCTGTTTTTT

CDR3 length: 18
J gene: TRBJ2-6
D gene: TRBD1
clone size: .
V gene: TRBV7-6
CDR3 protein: CASSLGGTGPQGANVLTF
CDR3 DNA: TGTGCCAGCAGCCTTGGGGGGACAGGTCCTCAGGGGGCCAACGTCCTGACTTTC

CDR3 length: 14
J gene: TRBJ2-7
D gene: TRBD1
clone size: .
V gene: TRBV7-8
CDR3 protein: CASSLGDRLYEQYF
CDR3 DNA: TGTGCCAGCAGCTTAGGGGACAGGCTCTACGAGCAGTACTTC

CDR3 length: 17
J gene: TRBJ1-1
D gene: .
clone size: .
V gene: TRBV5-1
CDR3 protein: CASSFGSQRGLNTEAFF
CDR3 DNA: TGCGCCAGCAGCTTTGGCTCCCAGAGGGGCCTCAACACTGAAGCTTTCTTT

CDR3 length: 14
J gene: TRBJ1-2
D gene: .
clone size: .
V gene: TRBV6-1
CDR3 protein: CASSEVSWEYGYTF
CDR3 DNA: TGTGCCAGCAGTGAAGTATCGTGGGAGTATGGCTACACCTTC

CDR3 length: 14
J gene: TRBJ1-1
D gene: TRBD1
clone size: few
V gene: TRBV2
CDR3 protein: CASSETGVGTEAFF
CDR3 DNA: TGTGCCAGCAGTGAAACAGGGGTGGGAACTGAAGCTTTCTTT

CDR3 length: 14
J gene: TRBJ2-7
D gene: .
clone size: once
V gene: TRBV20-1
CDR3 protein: CSAVAGTGVYEQYF
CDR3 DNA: TGCAGTGCTGTGGCCGGGACTGGAGTCTACGAGCAGTACTTC

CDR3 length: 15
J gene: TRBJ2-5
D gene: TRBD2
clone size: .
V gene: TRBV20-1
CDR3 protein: CNAIIAGEYQETQYF
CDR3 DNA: TGCAATGCTATCATAGCGGGGGAGTACCAAGAGACCCAGTACTTC

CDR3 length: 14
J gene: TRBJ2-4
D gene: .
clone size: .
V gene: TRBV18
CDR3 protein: CASSPRDIKNIQYF
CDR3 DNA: TGTGCCAGCTCACCGCGAGACATCAAAAACATTCAGTACTTC

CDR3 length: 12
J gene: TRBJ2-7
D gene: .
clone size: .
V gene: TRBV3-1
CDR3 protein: CASALGRYEQYF
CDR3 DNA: TGTGCCAGCGCCCTGGGGAGATACGAGCAGTACTTC

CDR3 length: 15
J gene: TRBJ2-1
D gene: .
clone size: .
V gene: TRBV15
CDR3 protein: CATSVRHGSYNEQFF
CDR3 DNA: TGTGCCACCAGCGTTAGACACGGCTCCTACAATGAGCAGTTCTTC

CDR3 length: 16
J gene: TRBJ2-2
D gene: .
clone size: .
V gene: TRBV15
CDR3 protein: CATSSESRAFTGELFF
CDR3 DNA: TGTGCCACCAGCAGCGAGAGTCGGGCTTTCACCGGGGAGCTGTTTTTT

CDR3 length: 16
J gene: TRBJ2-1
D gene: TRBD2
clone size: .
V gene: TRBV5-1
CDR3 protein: CASRDLAGALHNEQFF
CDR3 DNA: TGCGCCAGCAGAGATCTAGCGGGGGCCCTCCACAATGAGCAGTTCTTC

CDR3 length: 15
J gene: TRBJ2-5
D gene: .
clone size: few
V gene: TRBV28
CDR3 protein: CASSPPTEGRETQYF
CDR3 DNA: TGTGCCAGCAGTCCGCCGACAGAGGGGAGGGAGACCCAGTACTTC

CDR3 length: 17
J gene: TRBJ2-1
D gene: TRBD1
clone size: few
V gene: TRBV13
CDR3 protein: CASSQSRGQGAWNEQFF
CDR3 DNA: TGTGCCAGCAGCCAAAGCCGAGGACAGGGGGCTTGGAATGAGCAGTTCTTC

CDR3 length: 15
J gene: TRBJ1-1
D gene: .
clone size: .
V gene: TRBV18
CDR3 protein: CASSPRQDMNTEAFF
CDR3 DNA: TGTGCCAGCTCACCTAGACAGGACATGAACACTGAAGCTTTCTTT

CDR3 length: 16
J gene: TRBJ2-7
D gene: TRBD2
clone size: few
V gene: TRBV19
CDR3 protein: CASSISGGGSSYEQYF
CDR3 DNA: TGTGCCAGTAGTATCTCGGGAGGGGGAAGCTCCTACGAGCAGTACTTC

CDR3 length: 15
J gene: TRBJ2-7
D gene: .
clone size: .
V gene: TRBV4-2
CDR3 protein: CASSQNRAPSYEQYF
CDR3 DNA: TGTGCCAGCAGCCAAAATCGGGCGCCCTCCTACGAGCAGTACTTC

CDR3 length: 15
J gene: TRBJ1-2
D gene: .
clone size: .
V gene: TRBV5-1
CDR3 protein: CASSSSAEPNYGYTF
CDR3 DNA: TGCGCCAGCAGCTCCTCAGCAGAGCCTAACTATGGCTACACCTTC

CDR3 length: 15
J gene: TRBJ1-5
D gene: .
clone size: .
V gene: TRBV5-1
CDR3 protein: CASSPAGYSNQPQHF
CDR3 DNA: TGCGCCAGCAGCCCGGCGGGATATAGCAATCAGCCCCAGCATTTT

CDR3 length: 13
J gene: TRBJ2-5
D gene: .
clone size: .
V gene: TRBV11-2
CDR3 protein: CASGLSERETQYF
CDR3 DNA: TGTGCCAGCGGCTTATCCGAGCGAGAGACCCAGTACTTC

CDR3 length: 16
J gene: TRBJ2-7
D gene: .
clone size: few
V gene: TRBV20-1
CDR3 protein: CSARDISGNVGHEQYF
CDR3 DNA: TGCAGTGCTAGAGATATCTCAGGGAACGTAGGGCACGAGCAGTACTTC

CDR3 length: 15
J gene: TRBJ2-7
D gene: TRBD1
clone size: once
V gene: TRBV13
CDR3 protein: CASSSGTGATYEQYF
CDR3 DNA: TGTGCCAGCAGCTCCGGGACAGGGGCTACCTACGAGCAGTACTTC

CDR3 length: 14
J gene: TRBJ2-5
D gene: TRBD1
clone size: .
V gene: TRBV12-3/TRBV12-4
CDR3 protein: CASRRGTGTETQYF
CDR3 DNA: TGTGCCAGCAGACGGGGGACAGGGACAGAGACCCAGTACTTC

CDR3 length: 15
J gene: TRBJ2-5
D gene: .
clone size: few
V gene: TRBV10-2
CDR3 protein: CASSGTGGVLETQYF
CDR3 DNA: TGCGCCAGCAGCGGGACTGGCGGGGTGCTGGAGACCCAGTACTTC

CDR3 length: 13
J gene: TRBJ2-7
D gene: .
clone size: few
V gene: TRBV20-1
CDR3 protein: CSARDLSSYEQYF
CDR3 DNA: TGCAGTGCTAGAGATCTTAGCAGCTACGAGCAGTACTTC

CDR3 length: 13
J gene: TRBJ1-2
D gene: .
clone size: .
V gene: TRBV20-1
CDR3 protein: CSARGGFLYGYTF
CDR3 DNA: TGCAGTGCTCGGGGGGGCTTCCTCTATGGCTACACCTTC

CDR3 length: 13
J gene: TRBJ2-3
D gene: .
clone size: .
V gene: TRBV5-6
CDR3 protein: CASSFYGADTQYF
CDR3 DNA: TGTGCCAGCAGTTTTTATGGAGCAGATACGCAGTATTTT

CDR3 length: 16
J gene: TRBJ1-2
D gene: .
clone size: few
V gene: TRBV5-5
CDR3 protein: CASSLGGGRSDYGYTF
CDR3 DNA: TGTGCCAGCAGCTTGGGGGGGGGGCGCAGCGACTATGGCTACACCTTC

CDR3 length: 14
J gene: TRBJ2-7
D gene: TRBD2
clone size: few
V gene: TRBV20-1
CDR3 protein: CSARRGAGPYEQYF
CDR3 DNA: TGCAGTGCTAGGCGCGGAGCGGGGCCCTACGAGCAGTACTTC

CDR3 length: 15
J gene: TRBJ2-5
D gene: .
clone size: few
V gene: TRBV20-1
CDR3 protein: CSAREGGTLQETQYF
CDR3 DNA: TGCAGTGCTAGAGAGGGGGGTACACTCCAAGAGACCCAGTACTTC

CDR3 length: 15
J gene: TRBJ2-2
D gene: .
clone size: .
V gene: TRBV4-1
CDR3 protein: CASEGIGGYSGELFF
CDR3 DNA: TGCGCCAGCGAAGGGATTGGGGGTTACTCCGGGGAACTGTTTTTT

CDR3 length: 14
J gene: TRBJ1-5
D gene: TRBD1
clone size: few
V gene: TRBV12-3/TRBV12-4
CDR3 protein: CASRTGTGGSSQHF
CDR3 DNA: TGTGCCAGCAGGACCGGGACAGGGGGCAGTTCCCAGCATTTT

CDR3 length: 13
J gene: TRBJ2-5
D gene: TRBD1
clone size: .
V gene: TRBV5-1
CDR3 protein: CASGQGRQETQYF
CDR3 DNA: TGCGCCAGTGGACAGGGGCGACAAGAGACCCAGTACTTC

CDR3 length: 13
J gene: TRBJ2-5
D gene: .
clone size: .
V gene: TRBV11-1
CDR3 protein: CASSYPGGETQYF
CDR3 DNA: TGTGCCAGCAGCTACCCCGGTGGCGAGACCCAGTACTTC

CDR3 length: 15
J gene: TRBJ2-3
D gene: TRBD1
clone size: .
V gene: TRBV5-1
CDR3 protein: CASSLDRGVGDTQYF
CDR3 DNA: TGCGCCAGCAGCTTGGACAGGGGTGTTGGAGATACGCAGTATTTT

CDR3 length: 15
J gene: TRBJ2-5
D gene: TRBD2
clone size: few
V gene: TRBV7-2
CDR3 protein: CASSLAPSGGETQYF
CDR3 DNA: TGTGCCAGCAGCTTAGCGCCCAGCGGGGGTGAGACCCAGTACTTC

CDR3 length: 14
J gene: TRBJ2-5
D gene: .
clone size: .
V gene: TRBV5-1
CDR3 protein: CASSLALGIETQYF
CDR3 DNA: TGCGCCAGCAGCTTGGCCCTAGGGATCGAGACCCAGTACTTC

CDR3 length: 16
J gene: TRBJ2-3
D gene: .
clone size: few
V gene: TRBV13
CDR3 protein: CASSQTLQGPGDTQYF
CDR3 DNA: TGTGCCAGCAGCCAGACCCTACAGGGCCCCGGAGATACGCAGTATTTT

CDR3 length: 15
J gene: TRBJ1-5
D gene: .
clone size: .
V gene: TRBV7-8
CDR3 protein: CASSPWGEGNQPQHF
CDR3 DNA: TGTGCCAGCAGCCCGTGGGGCGAGGGCAATCAGCCCCAGCATTTT

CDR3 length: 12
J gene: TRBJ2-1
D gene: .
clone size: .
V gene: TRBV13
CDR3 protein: CASSYTRSEQFF
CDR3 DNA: TGTGCCAGCAGTTATACACGGAGTGAGCAGTTCTTC

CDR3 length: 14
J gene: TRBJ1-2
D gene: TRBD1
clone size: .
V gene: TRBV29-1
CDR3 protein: CSVDGDRTNYGYTF
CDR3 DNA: TGCAGCGTTGATGGGGACAGAACTAACTATGGCTACACCTTC

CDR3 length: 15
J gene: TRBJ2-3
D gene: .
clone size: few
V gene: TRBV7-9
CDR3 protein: CASSFQPPRTDTQYF
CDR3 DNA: TGTGCCAGCAGCTTTCAACCTCCCCGCACAGATACGCAGTATTTT

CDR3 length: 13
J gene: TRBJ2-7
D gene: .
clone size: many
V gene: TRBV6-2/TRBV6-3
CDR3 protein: CASSPGSSYEQYF
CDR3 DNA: TGTGCCAGCAGCCCAGGGAGCTCCTACGAGCAGTACTTC

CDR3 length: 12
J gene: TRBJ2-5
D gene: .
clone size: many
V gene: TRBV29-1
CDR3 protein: CSLAVSQETQYF
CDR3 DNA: TGCAGCTTAGCGGTCTCACAAGAGACCCAGTACTTC